These 24 T cell receptor beta chains were sequenced from one sample in a study of post-analysis software for immune sequencing data. Incorporated into the TCR beta cDNA libraries were unique molecular identifiers, which served to reduce PCR and sequencing biases. MiXCR was run by TCRdb on the PCR reads, yielding one entry per CDR3 protein. The sample shows roughly 200,000 distinct CDR3 sequences, approximately 29% of them seen only once. Findings and caveats of the study: About 5 TRBV segments, including TRBV5-6, TRBV5-1 and TRBV20-1, were more frequent in patients than controls.

The antigens of these receptors remain unknown. The sequenced sample was blood. These receptors were obtained from a girl aged 2 to 17 with multiple sclerosis.

This clonotype was seen only a few times. A much larger clone differs by one base, so this may be a read error. This chain connects TRBV28 to TRBJ2-1, with 7 bases that match TRBD2. The V gene's germline CDR1 is MDHEN and CDR2 SYDVKM. V shed 4 bases and J 8 bases; nucleotides not matched to a gene: 2. The length of the CDR3 is 12 residues. The CDR3 reads CASSSGGYEQFF. The DNA of the CDR3 is TGTGCCAGCAGTTCGGGGGGTTATGAGCAGTTCTTC.

This clonotype appeared a few times. This chain joins TRBV10-3 and TRBJ1-3; the D gene is possibly TRBD1 (5 bases). The germline V and J ends were trimmed by 7 bases and 1 base, with 20 bases remaining between them. Germline loops: CDR1 ENHRY, CDR2 SYGVKD. CDR3 length equals 17 residues. CDR3 in amino acids: CAIKDSWGGASGNTIYF. The CDR3 coding sequence is TGTGCCATCAAAGACTCCTGGGGGGGAGCTTCTGGAAACACCATATATTTT.

The table lists this clonotype with a few counts. V is TRBV28 and J is TRBJ2-7; 7 bases match TRBD1. Germline values: CDR1 MDHEN, CDR2 SYDVKM. The ends lost 6 bases at V and 3 bases at J; junction bases unmatched: 8. CDR3 length: 14 amino acids. CDR3 in amino acids: CASSPPDRLYEQYF. DNA for the CDR3: TGTGCCAGCAGCCCTCCGGACAGGCTCTACGAGCAGTACTTC.

Worth noting for this clonotype: At one of its ends the junction is not consistent with the germline gene, which may arise from a read error. J is TRBJ2-3 and V is TRBV7-7, with TRBD2 as a possible D gene (5 bases). Germline V gene lookup returns CDR1 SSHAT and CDR2 FNYEAQ (reference sequence). This CDR3 is built from 15 residues. CDR3 sequence: CASSSGLLDTDTQYF. CDR3 nucleotide sequence: TGTGCTAGCAGCTCTGGACTTCTCGACACAGATACGCAGTATTTT.

On this clonotype: A single base separates this from a much larger clone, so it may be a read error. The CDR3: CASSLTRKVSRREQYF. In DNA, the CDR3 is TGTGCCAGCAGCCTAACTAGAAAGGTGTCTAGGAGGGAGCAGTACTTC. The chain joins TRBV12-3 or TRBV12-4 to TRBJ2-7; a possible D gene is TRBD2 (5 bases). This CDR3 contains 16 residues. Trimming stripped 6 bases from V and 7 bases from J, with 25 bases between.

About this clonotype: This may be a read error, as it is one base from a much larger clone. The chain recombines TRBV5-1 with TRBJ2-7, with 7 bases identical to TRBD1. With V trimmed by 4 bases and J by 4 bases, 14 bases remained unmatched. Per the germline V gene, CDR1 is SGHRS and CDR2 is YFSETQ. This CDR3 is 16 amino acids long. The CDR3 DNA reads as TGCGCCAGCAGCCCCGACAGGGCCCCCACAGAATACGAGCAGTACTTC. Encoded protein: CASSPDRAPTEYEQYF.

CDR3 amino acids: CASSPTGAYEQYF. In nucleotides, the CDR3 is TGTGCCAGCAGTCCAACCGGGGCCTACGAGCAGTACTTC. The V call is TRBV7-9, the J call TRBJ2-7; tentatively, D is TRBD2 (5 bases). The ends were cut back, 6 bases at V and 2 bases at J, with 11 bases in the middle. From germline, CDR1 is SEHNR and CDR2 FQNEAQ (reference sequence). This CDR3 is built from 13 residues.

This clonotype appeared a few times. The genes are TRBV10-3 and TRBJ2-7; 7 bases agree with TRBD1. Unmatched junction bases numbered 12, after V lost 10 bases and J lost 0 bases. CDR1 and CDR2 from the germline V gene are ENHRY and SYGVKD. The CDR3 runs 15 residues. The CDR3 loop reads CATSQGQPFSYEQYF. The CDR3 coding sequence is TGTGCCACCAGCCAGGGACAGCCCTTCTCCTACGAGCAGTACTTC.

A single count supports this clonotype. Given a much more abundant clone one base away, this may be a read error. The chain couples TRBV5-1 to TRBJ2-1; 10 bases are shared with TRBD2. Germline assignment: CDR1 SGHRS and CDR2 YFSETQ. The V and J ends lost 0 bases and 9 bases, in that order; junction bases with no gene match: 9. The CDR3 runs 16 residues. The CDR3 is CASSLVIAGGGGEQFF. Here the CDR3 DNA reads TGCGCCAGCAGCTTGGTAATAGCGGGAGGAGGTGGTGAGCAGTTCTTC.

This clonotype was seen repeatedly, ten times or more. This rearrangement joins TRBV18 to TRBJ2-7, with D unresolved. Germline V lookup: CDR1 KGHSH, CDR2 LQKENI. The CDR3 has 14 amino acids. With 5 bases removed from V and 1 base from J, the gap between germline ends came to 12 bases. CDR3 region: CASSISTSSYEQYF. For the CDR3, the DNA is TGTGCCAGCTCAATATCGACCTCTTCCTACGAGCAGTACTTC.

This clonotype was picked up one time. V gene TRBV18 combines with J gene TRBJ2-4, with a possible D match to TRBD1 (5 bases). Trimming left V 5 bases short and J 1 base short, with 15 bases between. The germline V gene encodes CDR1 KGHSH and CDR2 LQKENI. The CDR3 consists of 16 residues. The CDR3 protein is CASSYDQGAAKNIQYF. The CDR3 DNA follows: TGTGCCAGCTCATACGATCAAGGGGCGGCCAAAAACATTCAGTACTTC.

This clonotype was seen a handful of times. The CDR3 loop reads CASSLEGQTNYGYTF. CDR3 sequence (DNA): TGCGCCAGCAGCTTGGAAGGACAAACTAACTATGGCTACACCTTC. The V and J genes are TRBV5-1 and TRBJ1-2, with D perhaps TRBD1 (5 bases). The germline CDR1 and CDR2 sequences are SGHRS and YFSETQ. V dropped 0 bases and J dropped 0 bases, with 9 bases sitting between them. The CDR3 sequence is 15 residues long.

The chain recombines TRBV29-1 with TRBJ1-1, with 7 bases lining up with TRBD1. The CDR3 runs to 12 residues. The V gene's germline CDR1 is SQVTM and CDR2 ANQGSEA. Trimming at V came to 4 bases and at J to 3 bases, leaving 2 bases not matched to a gene. The CDR3 is CSVGQGYTEAFF. CDR3 nucleotides: TGCAGCGTTGGACAGGGATACACTGAAGCTTTCTTT.

The sample holds many counts of this clonotype. The DNA of the CDR3 is TGTGCCAGCAGTTTAGGGAGGACAGGGGGTGGGGAGACCCAGTACTTC. Amino acid sequence: CASSLGRTGGGETQYF. The chain has TRBV12-3 or TRBV12-4 and TRBJ2-5; TRBD1 matches 10 bases. CDR3 size: 16 residues. Unmatched junction bases numbered 7, after V lost 1 base and J lost 5 bases.

A remark on this clonotype: This may come from a read error, since a much larger clone is one base off. The chain links TRBV5-1 to TRBJ2-1; D may be TRBD2 (6 bases). With the DNA end fitting TRBJ2-7 better, the J assignment may be wrong. Germline values: CDR1 SGHRS, CDR2 YFSETQ. The CDR3 spans 15 residues. CDR3 loop: CASSVADYSYNEQYF. As DNA, the CDR3 is TGCGCCAGCAGTGTAGCGGATTACTCCTACAATGAGCAGTACTTC.

The chain is built from TRBV28 and TRBJ1-2, with TRBD1 identical over 8 bases. This CDR3 comprises 16 residues. In germline, CDR1 is MDHEN, CDR2 SYDVKM. The trim removed 5 bases at V and 7 bases at J, leaving 15 bases unmatched. The CDR3: CASSPPTSRGLAGYTF. CDR3 sequence (DNA): TGTGCCAGCAGTCCACCTACCAGCAGGGGGCTGGCTGGCTACACCTTC.

This clonotype was observed at least ten times. This chain connects TRBV4-1 to TRBJ1-2; 10 nucleotides line up with TRBD1. Germline lookup yields CDR1 MGHRA and CDR2 YSYEKL. The CDR3 has 13 residues. The V gene end was trimmed by 5 bases and the J gene end by 8 bases; junction bases not matched to a gene: 5. CDR3 DNA: TGCGCCAGCAGCGACAGGGGGCAATCGGGCTACACCTTC. Its translation is CASSDRGQSGYTF.

This clonotype was recorded a few times. The chain's CDR3 is CASSPPPSGGWDTQYF. The CDR3 DNA reads as TGCGCCAGCAGCCCACCGCCTAGCGGGGGTTGGGATACGCAGTATTTT. The V call is TRBV5-1, the J call TRBJ2-3, with 10 positions matching TRBD2. The V gene's germline CDR1 is SGHRS and CDR2 YFSETQ. This CDR3 has 16 amino acids. V shed 4 bases and J 6 bases; nucleotides not matched to a gene: 11.

In its sample, this clonotype was seen a few times. This sequence joins TRBV28 and TRBJ1-5, with 7 positions matching TRBD1. This CDR3 region has 15 residues. V shed 5 bases, J shed 2 bases, and the junction held 6 bases outside the gene matches. The germline V gene has CDR1 MDHEN and CDR2 SYDVKM. The CDR3 here is CASSPRQGRNQPQHF. DNA of the CDR3: TGTGCCAGCAGTCCTAGACAGGGACGCAATCAGCCCCAGCATTTT.

The table lists this clonotype with many counts. Germline and junction disagree at one end, which may indicate a read error. V usage is TRBV28 and J usage is TRBJ2-3, with 10 bases that match TRBD2. The germline V gene encodes CDR1 MDHEN and CDR2 SYDVKM. The CDR3 is made up of 17 amino acids. Written as DNA, the CDR3 is TGTACCAGCAGTACCCCAGGACTAGCGGATAACACAGATACGCAGTATTTT. Protein sequence: CTSSTPGLADNTDTQYF.

This clonotype was recorded at least ten times. The rearrangement links TRBV7-2 to TRBJ2-1; 10 bases are a match to TRBD2. V trimming: 2 bases; J trimming: 7 bases; junction bases outside the gene matches: 8. The CDR3 consists of 16 residues. Germline CDR1 is SGHTA and CDR2 is FQGNSA. CDR3 in DNA: TGTGCCAGCAGCTTATCCTCGGGACTAGCGCAAAATGAGCAGTTCTTC. The encoded protein is CASSLSSGLAQNEQFF.

This clonotype was seen at least ten times. V and J are TRBV2 and TRBJ2-1; TRBD2 matches 9 bases. CDR1 and CDR2 (germline): SNHLY, FYNNEI. The CDR3 loop spans 17 amino acids. Trimming at V came to 0 bases and at J to 7 bases, leaving 10 bases not matched to a gene. The CDR3 DNA is TGTGCCAGCAGTGAAGCGCTGGGGCTAGCGGGATCGAATGAGCAGTTCTTC. Amino acids: CASSEALGLAGSNEQFF.

Remarks on this clonotype: Possible read error: a much larger clone is one base away. The chain carries TRBV4-1 and TRBJ1-1, with D hard to call. Germline CDR1 MGHRA, CDR2 YSYEKL. The CDR3 is 15 amino acids. CDR3 DNA sequence: TGCGCCAACAGCCAACCTCCAGATGGGTACACTGAAGCTTTCTTT. This sequence encodes CANSQPPDGYTEAFF.

The rearrangement uses TRBV5-1 and TRBJ1-3; D ambiguous. Trimming cost V 0 bases and J 8 bases, with 12 bases left between them. The CDR3 loop spans 14 amino acids. The V gene's germline CDR1 is SGHRS and CDR2 YFSETQ. Here the CDR3 reads CASSLGQALDTIYF. The CDR3, as DNA: TGCGCCAGCAGCTTGGGCCAGGCTCTGGACACCATATATTTT.